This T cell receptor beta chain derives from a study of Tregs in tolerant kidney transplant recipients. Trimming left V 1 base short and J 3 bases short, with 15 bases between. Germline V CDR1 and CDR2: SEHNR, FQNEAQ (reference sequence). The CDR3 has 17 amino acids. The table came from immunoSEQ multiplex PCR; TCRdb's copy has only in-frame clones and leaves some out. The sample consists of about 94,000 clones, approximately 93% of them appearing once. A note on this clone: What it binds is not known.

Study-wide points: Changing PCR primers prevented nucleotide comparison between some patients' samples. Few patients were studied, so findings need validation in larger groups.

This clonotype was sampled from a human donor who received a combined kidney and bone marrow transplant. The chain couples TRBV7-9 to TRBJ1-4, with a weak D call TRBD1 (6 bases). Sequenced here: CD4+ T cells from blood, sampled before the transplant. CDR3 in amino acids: CASSLVHSDRSNEKLFF. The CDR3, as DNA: TGTGCCAGCAGCTTAGTCCACAGCGACAGGTCTAATGAAAAACTGTTTTTT. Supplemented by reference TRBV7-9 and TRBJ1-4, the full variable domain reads DTGVSQNPRHKITKRGQNVTFRCDPISEHNRLYWYRQTLGQGPEFLTYFQNEAQLEKSRLLSDRFSAERPKGSFSTLEIQRTEQGDSAMYLCASSLVHSDRSNEKLFFGSGTQLSVL.